The entry below gives a single T cell receptor beta chain sequence along with its context. Its target is not known. A much larger clonotype is one base distant, so this may be a read error. This sample is drawn from a study of neurological immune-mediated disorders. TCRdb re-called the 5' RACE reads through MiXCR, storing one row per CDR3 protein. The data show 65,000 to 80,000 distinct CDR3 sequences, roughly 4.9% seen once. Findings and caveats of the study: Private repertoires in all groups were suggested by the finding that expanded clones across subjects shared no CDR3 amino acid sequences.

The CDR3 is 12 amino acids. Germline CDR1 reads SQVTM; CDR2 reads ANQGSEA. Sequencing was done on a sample of PBMCs. The sequence was obtained from an older woman with multiple sclerosis. The chain combines TRBV29-1 with TRBJ2-3; D is perhaps TRBD2 (5 bases). CDR3 bases: TGCAGCGGTAGGGCTAGCACAGATAAGCAGTATTTT. Protein: CSGRASTDKQYF.